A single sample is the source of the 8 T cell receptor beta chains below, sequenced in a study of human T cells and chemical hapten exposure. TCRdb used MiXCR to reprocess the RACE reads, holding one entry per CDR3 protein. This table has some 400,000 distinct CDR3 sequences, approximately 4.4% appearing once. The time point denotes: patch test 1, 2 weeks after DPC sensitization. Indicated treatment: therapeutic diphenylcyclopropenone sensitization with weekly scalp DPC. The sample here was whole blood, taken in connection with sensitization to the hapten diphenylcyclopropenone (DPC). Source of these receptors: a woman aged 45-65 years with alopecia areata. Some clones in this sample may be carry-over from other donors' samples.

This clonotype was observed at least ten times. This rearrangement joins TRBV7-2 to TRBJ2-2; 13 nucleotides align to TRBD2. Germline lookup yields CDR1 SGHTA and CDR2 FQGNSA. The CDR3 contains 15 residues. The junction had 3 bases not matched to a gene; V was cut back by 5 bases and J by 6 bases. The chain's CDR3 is CASSRTSGRAGELFF. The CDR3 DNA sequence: TGTGCCAGCAGCCGAACTAGCGGGAGGGCCGGGGAGCTGTTTTTT.

CDR3 nucleotide sequence: TGTGCCAGCACAGGGACACCTGGAAATCAGCCCCAGCATTTT. It encodes CASTGTPGNQPQHF. The chain links TRBV12-3 or TRBV12-4 to TRBJ1-5; D is perhaps TRBD1 (6 bases). V dropped 7 bases and J dropped 4 bases, with 14 bases sitting between them. The CDR3 loop spans 14 amino acids.

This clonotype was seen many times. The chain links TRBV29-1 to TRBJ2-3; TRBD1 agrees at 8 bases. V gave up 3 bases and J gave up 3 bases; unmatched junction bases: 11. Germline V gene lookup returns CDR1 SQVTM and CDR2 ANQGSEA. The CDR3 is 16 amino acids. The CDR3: CSVEAVAGGATDTQYF. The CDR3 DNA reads TGCAGCGTTGAGGCAGTGGCAGGGGGCGCGACAGATACGCAGTATTTT.

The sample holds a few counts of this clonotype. The CDR3 is CASRGDKARGEDTQYF. The CDR3 DNA reads as TGTGCCAGCAGGGGGGACAAGGCTAGAGGGGAAGATACGCAGTATTTT. This chain joins TRBV6-2 or TRBV6-3 and TRBJ2-3; TRBD1 is a possible D gene (6 bases). Trimming stripped 6 bases from V and 5 bases from J, with 21 bases between. The CDR3 consists of 16 residues. Per germline, CDR1 MNHEY and CDR2 SVGEGT.

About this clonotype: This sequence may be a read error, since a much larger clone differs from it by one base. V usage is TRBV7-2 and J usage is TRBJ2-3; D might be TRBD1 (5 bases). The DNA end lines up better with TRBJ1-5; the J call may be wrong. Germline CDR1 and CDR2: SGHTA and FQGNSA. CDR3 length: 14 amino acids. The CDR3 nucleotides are TGTGCCAGCAGCTACACTGGGGGAATTGATACGCAGCATTTT. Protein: CASSYTGGIDTQHF.

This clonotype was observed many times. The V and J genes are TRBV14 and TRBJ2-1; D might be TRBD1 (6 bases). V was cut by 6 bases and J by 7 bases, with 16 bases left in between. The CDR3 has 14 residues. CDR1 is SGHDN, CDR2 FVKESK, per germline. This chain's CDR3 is CASSSGARWNEQFF. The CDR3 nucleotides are TGTGCCAGCAGTTCAGGGGCGAGGTGGAATGAGCAGTTCTTC.

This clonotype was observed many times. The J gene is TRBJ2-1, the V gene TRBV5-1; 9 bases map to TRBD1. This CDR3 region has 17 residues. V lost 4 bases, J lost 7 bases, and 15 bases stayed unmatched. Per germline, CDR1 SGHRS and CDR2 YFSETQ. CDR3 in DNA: TGCGCCAGCAGCCTCAGAAATAAACAGGGGGCAGGTAATGAGCAGTTCTTC. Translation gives CASSLRNKQGAGNEQFF.

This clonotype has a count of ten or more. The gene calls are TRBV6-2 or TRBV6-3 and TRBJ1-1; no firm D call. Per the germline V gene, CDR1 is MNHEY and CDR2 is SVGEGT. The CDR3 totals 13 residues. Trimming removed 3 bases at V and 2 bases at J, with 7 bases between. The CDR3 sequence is CASSYYSNTEAFF. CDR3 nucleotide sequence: TGTGCCAGCAGTTATTATTCAAACACTGAAGCTTTCTTT.